This TCR beta chain was recorded in a study of beta chain features in type 1 diabetes. Study outcomes and limitations: Any PCR bias toward short templates would affect both groups alike. A moderate, significant TCRB CDR3 shortening appeared in type 1 diabetes across four CD4+ subsets. It was among patients, rather than healthy donors, that naive, central memory and Treg TCRB repertoires appeared more similar. Here, the possible influence of HLA type (on TCRB rearrangement) remained unresolved.

As to this clone: Its specificity is unknown.

As every portion of the isolated RNA was reverse transcribed, the sequencing read expressed TCRB transcripts. Only in-frame clones appear in the TCRdb table, and some are missing; sequencing was by immunoSEQ multiplex PCR. The sample has about 930,000 clones, roughly 17% seen once. The CDR3 is made up of 15 amino acids. CDR1 is MNHNY and CDR2 is SVGAGI in the germline V gene (reference sequence). The V and J ends lost 0 bases and 2 bases respectively, with 9 bases between them. This TCR was recovered from a woman younger than 30 in good health. V usage is TRBV6-6 and J usage is TRBJ2-3; D is undetermined. The sample taken for sequencing was naive CD4+ T cells from blood. In DNA, the CDR3 is TGTGCCAGCAGTTACTCGATTTCTAACACAGATACGCAGTATTTT. Protein product: CASSYSISNTDTQYF.